This T cell receptor (beta chain) was captured in a study of regulatory T cells in long-lasting Graves disease. Libraries of TCR beta came from iRepertoire HTBI primers plus Arm-PCR of CDR3 regions. TCRdb reanalysed the multiplex PCR reads using MiXCR and keeps one entry per CDR3 protein. This sample has under 300,000 distinct CDR3 sequences; 18% occur once, and the top ten carry about 20%. Study results and limitations: Whereas new patients shared roughly 910 public clonotypes, persistent patients shared more, at 2,500 to 3,500.

This clonotype appeared many times. Its antigen is as yet unknown. The time point was: newly diagnosed GD, antithyroid drugs for less than 3 months. PBMC RNA served as the TCR library source. The CDR3 length is 14 residues. V was trimmed by 4 bases and J by 6 bases, leaving 15 bases between them. Germline V CDR1 and CDR2: SGHNT, YYREEE (reference sequence). This material consisted of peripheral blood mononuclear cells (PBMCs), taken at new diagnosis, from a patient treated with antithyroid drugs. The clonotype was recovered from a female donor with Graves disease. V gene TRBV5-4 combines with J gene TRBJ2-3; TRBD1 or TRBD2 may be the D gene (5 bases each). In DNA form, the CDR3 reads TGTGCCAGCAGCACGAGGGGTCCCGGCGATACGCAGTATTTT. Residues: CASSTRGPGDTQYF.